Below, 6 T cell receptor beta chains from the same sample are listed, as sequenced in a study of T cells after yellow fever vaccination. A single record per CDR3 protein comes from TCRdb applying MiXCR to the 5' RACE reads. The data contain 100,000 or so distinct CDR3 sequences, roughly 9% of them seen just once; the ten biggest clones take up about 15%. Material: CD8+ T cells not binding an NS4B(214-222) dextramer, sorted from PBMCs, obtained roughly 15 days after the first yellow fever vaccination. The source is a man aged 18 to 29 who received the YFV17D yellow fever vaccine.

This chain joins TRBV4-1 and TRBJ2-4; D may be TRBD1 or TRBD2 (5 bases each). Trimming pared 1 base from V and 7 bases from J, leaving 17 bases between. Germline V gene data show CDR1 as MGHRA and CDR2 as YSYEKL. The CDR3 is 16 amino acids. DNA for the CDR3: TGCGCCAGCAGCCAAGTATGGGGGACGGAGTTGAACATTCAGTACTTC. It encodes CASSQVWGTELNIQYF.

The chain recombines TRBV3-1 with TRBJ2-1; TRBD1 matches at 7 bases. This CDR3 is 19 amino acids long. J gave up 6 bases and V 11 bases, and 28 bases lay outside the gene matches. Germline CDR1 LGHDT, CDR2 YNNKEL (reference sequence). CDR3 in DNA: TGTGCCTTCTGGGTAACAGGGGTTGCGTACCCCACCCTTGGCAATGAGCAGTTCTTC. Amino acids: CAFWVTGVAYPTLGNEQFF.

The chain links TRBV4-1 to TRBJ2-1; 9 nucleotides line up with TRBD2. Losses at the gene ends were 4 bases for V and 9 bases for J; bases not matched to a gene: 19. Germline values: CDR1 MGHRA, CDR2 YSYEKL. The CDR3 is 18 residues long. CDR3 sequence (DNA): TGCGCCAGCAGCCGAGTCCCCCTAGGGACTAGCCCCCGAGGTGAGCAGTTCTTC. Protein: CASSRVPLGTSPRGEQFF.

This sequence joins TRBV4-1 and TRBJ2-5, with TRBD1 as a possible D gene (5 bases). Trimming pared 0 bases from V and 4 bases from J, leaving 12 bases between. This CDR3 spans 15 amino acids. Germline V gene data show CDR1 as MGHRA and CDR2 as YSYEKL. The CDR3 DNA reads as TGCGCCAGCAGCCAAGATGGCTTAGGGGCAGAGACCCAGTACTTC. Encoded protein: CASSQDGLGAETQYF.

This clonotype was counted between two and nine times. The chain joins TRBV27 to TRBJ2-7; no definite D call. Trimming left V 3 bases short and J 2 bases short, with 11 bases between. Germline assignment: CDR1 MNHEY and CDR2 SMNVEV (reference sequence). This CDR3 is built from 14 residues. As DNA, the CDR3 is TGTGCCAGCAGTTTCTCGGGCGGAGCCTACGAGCAGTACGTC. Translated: CASSFSGGAYEQYV.

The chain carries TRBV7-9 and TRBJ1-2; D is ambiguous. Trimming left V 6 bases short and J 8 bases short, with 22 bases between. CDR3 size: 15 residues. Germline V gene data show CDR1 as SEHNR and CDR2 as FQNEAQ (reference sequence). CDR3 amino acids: CASRPTGSSPNGYTF. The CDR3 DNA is TGTGCCAGCAGGCCGACGGGATCCTCCCCAAACGGCTACACCTTC.